The rows below give T cell receptor beta chains drawn from one sample of a study of blood T cell repertoires in COVID-19. Generated by immunoSEQ multiplex PCR, the TCRdb table keeps only in-frame clones and is missing some. The table records about 97,000 clones, 85% of them present only once. Input material: peripheral blood. These receptors were collected from a woman in her 70s with active or convalescent COVID-19. The CDR3 runs from the conserved cysteine through the conserved F or W. A D gene is named only where the DNA matches it firmly. Clone size, where shown, is once, few, many, or a class for clones that have expanded.

v_call	j_call	clone_size	d_call	cdr3_nt	cdr3_aa
TRBV19	TRBJ2-5	NA	NA	TGTGCCAGTAGTATCGGTCGGGTAATACCTCAAGAGACCCAGTACTTC	CASSIGRVIPQETQYF
TRBV9	TRBJ2-2	NA	TRBD1	TGTGCCAGCAGCTCCCGGTTAGCCGGACAGGGGGAAATCGGGGAGCTGTTTTTT	CASSSRLAGQGEIGELFF
TRBV6-2/TRBV6-3	TRBJ2-1	NA	TRBD1	TGTGCCAGCAGTTGGGGGACAGGGGAGAATCGCAATGAGCAGTTCTTC	CASSWGTGENRNEQFF
TRBV4-3	TRBJ2-5	once	NA	TGCGCCAGCAGCCAAGACCTGGGACTCCTTCAAGAGACCCAGTACTTC	CASSQDLGLLQETQYF
TRBV6-5	TRBJ1-2	NA	NA	TGTGCCAGCACCCCGACCGGGGTAAACTATGGCTACACCTTC	CASTPTGVNYGYTF
TRBV28	TRBJ2-1	NA	TRBD1	TGTGCCGGGGGGGACAGGGGTTACAATGAGCAGTTCTTC	CAGGDRGYNEQFF
TRBV6-6	TRBJ1-2	few	TRBD1	TGTGCCAGCAGTTACTCGGGACAGGGGGGTGATGGCTACACCTTC	CASSYSGQGGDGYTF
TRBV5-5	TRBJ2-7	NA	TRBD1	TGTGCCAGCAGCTTAAGACAGGGGGCCTCCTACGAGCAGTACTTC	CASSLRQGASYEQYF
TRBV5-1	TRBJ1-1	NA	NA	TGCGCCAGCAGCTTGCGGACAGCTGAAGGAGCTGAAGCTTTCTTT	CASSLRTAEGAEAFF
TRBV7-2	TRBJ2-3	NA	NA	TGTGCCAGCAGCTTAGAGGGGGGGGCCTTTGGCACAGATACGCAGTATTTT	CASSLEGGAFGTDTQYF
TRBV18	TRBJ2-2	NA	NA	TGTGCCAGCTCACCACAGGAGAGAGCGTCCGGGGAGCTGTTTTTT	CASSPQERASGELFF
TRBV7-9	TRBJ1-4	NA	NA	TGTGCCAGCAGCCGAGGTACTAATGAAAAACTGTTTTTT	CASSRGTNEKLFF
TRBV28	TRBJ2-7	NA	NA	TGTGCCAGCAGATCACCACAGAACTCCTACGAGCAGTACTTC	CASRSPQNSYEQYF
TRBV11-2	TRBJ2-2	NA	TRBD2	TGTGCCAGCAGCTTACTAGCGGGAGGGTCGGACACCGGGGAGCTGTTTTTT	CASSLLAGGSDTGELFF
TRBV7-2	TRBJ2-5	NA	NA	TGTGCCAGCAGCTTAGTTTTAGCGGCGGACGAAGAGACCCAGTACTTC	CASSLVLAADEETQYF
TRBV7-2	TRBJ2-1	few	NA	TGTGCCAGCAGCTTAGTTGGTAGCGGATTTAGGGTGAATGAGCAGTTCTTC	CASSLVGSGFRVNEQFF
TRBV6-5	TRBJ2-7	NA	NA	TGTGCCAGCACCCCGTCAAGGGGATCCTACGAGCAGTACTTC	CASTPSRGSYEQYF
TRBV29-1	TRBJ1-1	NA	TRBD1	TGCAGCGTTGAAGAGACAGGGTTTACTGAAGCTTTCTTT	CSVEETGFTEAFF
TRBV12-5	TRBJ2-7	NA	NA	TGTGCTAGTGGTTTGGTAAACGGCAGGGGACCCTACGAGCAGTACTTC	CASGLVNGRGPYEQYF
TRBV7-8	TRBJ2-3	NA	TRBD1	TGTGCCAGCACGGGGACAGGGTATACAGATACGCAGTATTTT	CASTGTGYTDTQYF
TRBV3-1/TRBV3-2	TRBJ1-3	NA	TRBD1	TGTGCCAGCAGCCCTCTCATGCTACAGGGGGCAGGTGGAAACACCATATATTTT	CASSPLMLQGAGGNTIYF
TRBV11-2	TRBJ1-2	NA	NA	TGTGCCAGCAGCAGGCGACAGTTGAACTATGGCTACACCTTC	CASSRRQLNYGYTF
TRBV18	TRBJ2-7	NA	NA	TGTGCCAGCTCACCAGCGGAGGGGCCCTACGAGCAGTACTTC	CASSPAEGPYEQYF
TRBV28	TRBJ2-1	NA	TRBD2	TGTGCCAGCAGCATGGGCTCTAGCGGGAGTCCTGAGCAGTTCTTC	CASSMGSSGSPEQFF
TRBV5-1	TRBJ1-6	NA	NA	TGCGCCAGTAGCACGGCAGGGGATCATTCACCCCTCCACTTT	CASSTAGDHSPLHF
TRBV14	TRBJ1-6	NA	TRBD1	TGTGCCAGCAGCCCCGGGACAGTTAATTCACCCCTCCACTTT	CASSPGTVNSPLHF
TRBV20-1	TRBJ2-5	once	TRBD2	TGCAGTGCTAGTCGGCTAGCGGGAGTCGGGGAGACCCAGTACTTC	CSASRLAGVGETQYF
TRBV14	TRBJ2-3	NA	NA	TGTGCCAGCAGCCAAGATCGGGTGCGGGCCAAGAGCACAGATACGCAGTATTTT	CASSQDRVRAKSTDTQYF
TRBV4-2	TRBJ2-7	NA	TRBD1	TGTGCCAGCAGTCCTGTCGGGGGACAGGGTCTCTACGAGCAGTACTTC	CASSPVGGQGLYEQYF
TRBV7-6	TRBJ2-6	NA	TRBD2	TGTGCCAGCAGCTTGATAGCGGGGGGGCCTGGGGCCAACGTCCTGACTTTC	CASSLIAGGPGANVLTF
TRBV4-1	TRBJ2-1	NA	TRBD2	TGCGCCAGCAGCCAAGAGGGACTAGCGGGAGTTCGGTTCTTC	CASSQEGLAGVRFF
TRBV27	TRBJ1-2	NA	NA	TGTGCCAGCAGTTTAGGCAAAAACTATGGCTACACCTTC	CASSLGKNYGYTF
TRBV18	TRBJ2-5	NA	NA	TGTGCCAGCGTTCTCGACAGGCAAAAGACCCAGTACTTC	CASVLDRQKTQYF
TRBV30	TRBJ1-2	NA	TRBD1	TGTGCCTGGAGTGTTAAGGGGGCGGCAGGCTACACCTTC	CAWSVKGAAGYTF
TRBV9	TRBJ1-2	NA	NA	TGTGCCAGCAGCGTAGGTGGGAGGGGTAACTATGGCTACACCTTC	CASSVGGRGNYGYTF
TRBV4-3	TRBJ2-1	NA	TRBD2	TGCGCCAGCAGCCCCGGACTAGCGGGAGGCAATGAGCAGTTCTTC	CASSPGLAGGNEQFF
TRBV18	TRBJ2-6	NA	TRBD2	TGTGCCAGCTCACCAGAGGCTAGCGGGAGACACTCTGGGGCCAACGTCCTGACTTTC	CASSPEASGRHSGANVLTF
TRBV7-6	TRBJ2-5	NA	TRBD2	TGTGCCAGCAGCTCGTGGGGACTAGCGGGGGGGGGCCCCAGTCAAGAGACCCAGTACTTC	CASSSWGLAGGGPSQETQYF
TRBV29-1	TRBJ1-2	NA	TRBD1	TGCAGCGTTGCTACAGGGGGCACCTATGGCTACACCTTC	CSVATGGTYGYTF